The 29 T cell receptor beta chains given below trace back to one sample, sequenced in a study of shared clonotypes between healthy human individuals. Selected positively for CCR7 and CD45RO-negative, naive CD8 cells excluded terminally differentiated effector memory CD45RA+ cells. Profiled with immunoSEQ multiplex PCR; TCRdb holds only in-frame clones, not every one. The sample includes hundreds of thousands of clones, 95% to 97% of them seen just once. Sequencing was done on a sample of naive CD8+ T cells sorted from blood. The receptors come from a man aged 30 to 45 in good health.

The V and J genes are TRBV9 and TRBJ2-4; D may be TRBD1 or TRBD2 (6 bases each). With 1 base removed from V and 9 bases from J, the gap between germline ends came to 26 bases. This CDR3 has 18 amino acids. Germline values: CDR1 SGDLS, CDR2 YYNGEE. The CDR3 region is CASSVSTGFGPEGGIQYF. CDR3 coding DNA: TGTGCCAGCAGCGTAAGCACAGGGTTTGGCCCGGAGGGCGGCATTCAGTACTTC.

This CDR3 is CSVGLGGELFF. The DNA for the CDR3 is TGCAGCGTTGGGCTCGGCGGGGAGCTGTTTTTT. V and J are TRBV29-1 and TRBJ2-2; no definite D call. Germline V lookup: CDR1 SQVTM, CDR2 ANQGSEA. The CDR3 covers 11 residues. Deletions cut 4 bases from V and 7 bases from J, with 7 bases between.

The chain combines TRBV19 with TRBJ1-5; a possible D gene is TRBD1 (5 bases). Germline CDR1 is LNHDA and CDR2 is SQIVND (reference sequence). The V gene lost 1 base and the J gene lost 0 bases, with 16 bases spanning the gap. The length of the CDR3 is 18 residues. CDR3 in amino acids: CASSIGLAGGPSNQPQHF. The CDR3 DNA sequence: TGTGCCAGTAGTATAGGGCTCGCCGGGGGTCCTAGCAATCAGCCCCAGCATTTT.

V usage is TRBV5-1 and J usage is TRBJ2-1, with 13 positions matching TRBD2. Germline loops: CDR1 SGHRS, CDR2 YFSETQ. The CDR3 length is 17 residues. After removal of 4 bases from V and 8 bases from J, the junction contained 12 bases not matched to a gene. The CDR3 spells CASSHRTSGRSLDEQFF. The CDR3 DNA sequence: TGCGCCAGCAGCCACCGGACTAGCGGGAGAAGTTTGGATGAGCAGTTCTTC.

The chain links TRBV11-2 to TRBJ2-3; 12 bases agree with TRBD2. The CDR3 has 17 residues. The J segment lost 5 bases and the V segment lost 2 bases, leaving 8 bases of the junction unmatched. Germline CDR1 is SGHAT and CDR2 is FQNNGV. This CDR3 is CASSLQASGRVIDTQYF. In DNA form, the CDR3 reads TGTGCCAGCAGCTTACAAGCTAGCGGGAGGGTCATAGATACGCAGTATTTT.

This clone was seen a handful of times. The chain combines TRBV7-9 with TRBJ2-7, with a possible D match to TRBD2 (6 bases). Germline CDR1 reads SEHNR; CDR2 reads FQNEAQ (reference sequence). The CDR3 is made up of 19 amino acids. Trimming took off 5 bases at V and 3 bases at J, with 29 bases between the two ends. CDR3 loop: CASSEFPANSAGPDYEQYF. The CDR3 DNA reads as TGTGCCAGCAGCGAATTTCCGGCCAATTCAGCGGGTCCCGACTACGAGCAGTACTTC.

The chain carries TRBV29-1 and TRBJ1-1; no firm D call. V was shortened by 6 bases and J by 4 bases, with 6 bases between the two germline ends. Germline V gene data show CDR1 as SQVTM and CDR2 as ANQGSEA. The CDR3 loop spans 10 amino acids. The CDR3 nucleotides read TGCAGCGTCGTGATCACTGAAGCTTTCTTT. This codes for CSVVITEAFF.

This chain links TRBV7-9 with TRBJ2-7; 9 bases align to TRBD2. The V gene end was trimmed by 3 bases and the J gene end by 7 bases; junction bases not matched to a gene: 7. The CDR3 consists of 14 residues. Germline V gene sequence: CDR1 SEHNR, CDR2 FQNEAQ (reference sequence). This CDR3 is CASSFAGGPQEQYF. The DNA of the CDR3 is TGTGCCAGCAGCTTCGCGGGAGGGCCCCAGGAGCAGTACTTC.

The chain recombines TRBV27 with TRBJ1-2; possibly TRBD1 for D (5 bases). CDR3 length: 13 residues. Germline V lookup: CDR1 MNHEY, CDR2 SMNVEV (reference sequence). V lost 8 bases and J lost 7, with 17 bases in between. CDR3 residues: CASGQGAGGGYTF. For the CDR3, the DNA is TGTGCCAGCGGTCAAGGCGCCGGGGGTGGCTACACCTTC.

The CDR3 DNA follows: TGCGCCAGCAGCCTGAAACCCGGGACAGGAGCCTACTCTGGAAACACCATATATTTT. Amino acids: CASSLKPGTGAYSGNTIYF. The rearrangement links TRBV5-1 to TRBJ1-3; TRBD1 matches 8 bases. Per germline, CDR1 SGHRS and CDR2 YFSETQ. V lost 4 bases and J lost 0; bases outside the gene matches: 15. CDR3 length: 19 amino acids. Combining the CDR3 with reference TRBV5-1 and TRBJ1-3 gives the whole variable domain KAGVTQTPRYLIKTRGQQVTLSCSPISGHRSVSWYQQTPGQGLQFLFEYFSETQRNKGNFPGRFSGRQFSNSRSEMNVSTLELGDSALYLCASSLKPGTGAYSGNTIYFGEGSWLTVV.

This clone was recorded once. The CDR3 loop is CASSSLADLGVTQYF. For the CDR3, the DNA is TGTGCCAGCAGTTCTCTAGCAGACCTCGGTGTGACCCAGTACTTC. V gene TRBV27 combines with J gene TRBJ2-5; possibly TRBD2 for D (5 bases). Germline V lookup: CDR1 MNHEY, CDR2 SMNVEV (reference sequence). The ends were cut back, 4 bases at V and 7 bases at J, with 19 bases in the middle. CDR3 length: 15 residues.

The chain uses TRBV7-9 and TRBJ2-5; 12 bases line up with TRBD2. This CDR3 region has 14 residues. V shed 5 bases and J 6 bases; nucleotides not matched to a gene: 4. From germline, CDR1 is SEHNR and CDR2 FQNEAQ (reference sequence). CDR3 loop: CASSRLAGAQTQYF. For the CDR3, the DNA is TGTGCCAGCAGCCGACTAGCGGGAGCCCAGACCCAGTACTTC.

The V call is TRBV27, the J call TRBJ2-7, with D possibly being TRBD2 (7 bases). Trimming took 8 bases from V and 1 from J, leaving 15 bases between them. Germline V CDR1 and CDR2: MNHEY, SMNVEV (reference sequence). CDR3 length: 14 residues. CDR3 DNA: TGTGCCAGCCGGGGGGCAATCGGATCCTACGAGCAGTACTTC. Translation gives CASRGAIGSYEQYF.

This CDR3 reads CASSLAGRPVEDEQFF. For the CDR3, the DNA is TGTGCCAGCAGCCTAGCGGGTCGGCCAGTGGAGGATGAGCAGTTCTTC. V gene TRBV9 combines with J gene TRBJ2-1; 8 nucleotides match TRBD2. The CDR3 is made up of 16 amino acids. Germline lookup yields CDR1 SGDLS and CDR2 YYNGEE. V dropped 4 bases and J dropped 8; count of bases not matched to a gene: 14.

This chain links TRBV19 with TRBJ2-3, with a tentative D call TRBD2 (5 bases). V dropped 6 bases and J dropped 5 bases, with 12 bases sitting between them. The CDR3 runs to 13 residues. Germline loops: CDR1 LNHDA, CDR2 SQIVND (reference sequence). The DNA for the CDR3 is TGTGCCAGTAGCGCGGTAGAGGGAGATACGCAGTATTTT. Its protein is CASSAVEGDTQYF.

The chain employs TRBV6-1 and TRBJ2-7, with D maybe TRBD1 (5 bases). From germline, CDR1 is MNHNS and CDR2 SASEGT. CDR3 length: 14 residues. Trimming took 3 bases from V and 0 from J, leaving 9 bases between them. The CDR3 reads CASSEETVSYEQYF. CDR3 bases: TGTGCCAGCAGTGAGGAGACAGTCTCCTACGAGCAGTACTTC.

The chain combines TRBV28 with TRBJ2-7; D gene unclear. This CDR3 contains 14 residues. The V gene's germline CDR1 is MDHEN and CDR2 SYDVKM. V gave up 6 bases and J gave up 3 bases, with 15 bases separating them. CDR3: CASSPLLENYEQYF. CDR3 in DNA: TGTGCCAGCAGCCCTCTCCTGGAGAACTACGAGCAGTACTTC.

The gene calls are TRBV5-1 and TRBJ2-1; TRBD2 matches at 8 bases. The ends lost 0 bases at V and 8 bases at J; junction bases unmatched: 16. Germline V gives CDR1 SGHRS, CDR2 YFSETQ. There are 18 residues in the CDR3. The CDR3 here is CASSLGLARDAYSDEQFF. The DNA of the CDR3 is TGCGCCAGCAGCTTGGGACTAGCGCGGGACGCGTACTCGGATGAGCAGTTCTTC.

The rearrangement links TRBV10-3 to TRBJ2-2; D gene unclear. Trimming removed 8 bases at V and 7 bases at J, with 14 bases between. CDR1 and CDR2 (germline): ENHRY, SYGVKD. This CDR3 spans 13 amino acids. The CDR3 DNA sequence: TGTGCCATCTTAAGAACGGAGTTCGGGGAGCTGTTTTTT. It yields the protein CAILRTEFGELFF.

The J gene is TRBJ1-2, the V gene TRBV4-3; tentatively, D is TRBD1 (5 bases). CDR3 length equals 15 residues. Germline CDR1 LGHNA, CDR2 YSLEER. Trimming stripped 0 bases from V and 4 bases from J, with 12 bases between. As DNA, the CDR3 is TGCGCCAGCAGCCAAGATCTGTCCCAGGGCTATGGCTACACCTTC. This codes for CASSQDLSQGYGYTF.

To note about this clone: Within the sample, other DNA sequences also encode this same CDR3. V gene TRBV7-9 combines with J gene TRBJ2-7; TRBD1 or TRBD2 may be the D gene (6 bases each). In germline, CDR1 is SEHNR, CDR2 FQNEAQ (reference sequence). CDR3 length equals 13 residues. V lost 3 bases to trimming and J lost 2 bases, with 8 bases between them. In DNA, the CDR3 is TGTGCCAGCAGCTTGGAGGGGGCCTACGAGCAGTACTTC. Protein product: CASSLEGAYEQYF. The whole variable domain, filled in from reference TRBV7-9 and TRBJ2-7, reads DTGVSQNPRHKITKRGQNVTFRCDPISEHNRLYWYRQTLGQGPEFLTYFQNEAQLEKSRLLSDRFSAERPKGSFSTLEIQRTEQGDSAMYLCASSLEGAYEQYFGPGTRLTVT.

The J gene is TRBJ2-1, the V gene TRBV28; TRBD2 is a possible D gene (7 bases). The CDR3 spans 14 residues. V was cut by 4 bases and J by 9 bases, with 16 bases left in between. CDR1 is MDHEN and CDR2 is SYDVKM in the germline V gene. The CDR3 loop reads CASSWAGATGEQFF. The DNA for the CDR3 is TGTGCCAGCAGTTGGGCGGGAGCGACAGGTGAGCAGTTCTTC.

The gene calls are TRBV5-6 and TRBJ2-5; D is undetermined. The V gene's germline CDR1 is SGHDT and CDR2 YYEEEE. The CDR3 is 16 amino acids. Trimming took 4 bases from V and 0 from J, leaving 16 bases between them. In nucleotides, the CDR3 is TGTGCCAGCAGCATGACCGGACGGGTGTACCAAGAGACCCAGTACTTC. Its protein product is CASSMTGRVYQETQYF.

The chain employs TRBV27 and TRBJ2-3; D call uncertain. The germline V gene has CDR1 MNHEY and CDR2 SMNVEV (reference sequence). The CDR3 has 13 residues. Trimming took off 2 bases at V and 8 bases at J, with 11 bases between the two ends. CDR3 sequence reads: CASSLKRSGTQYF. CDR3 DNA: TGTGCCAGCAGTTTAAAACGTAGTGGTACGCAGTATTTT.

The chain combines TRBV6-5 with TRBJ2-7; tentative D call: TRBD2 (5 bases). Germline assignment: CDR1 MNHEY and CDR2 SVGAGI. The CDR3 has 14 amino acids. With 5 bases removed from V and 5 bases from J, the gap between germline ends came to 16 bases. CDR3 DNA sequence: TGTGCCAGCAGTGACCTACTAGGTATCCACGAGCAGTACTTC. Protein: CASSDLLGIHEQYF.

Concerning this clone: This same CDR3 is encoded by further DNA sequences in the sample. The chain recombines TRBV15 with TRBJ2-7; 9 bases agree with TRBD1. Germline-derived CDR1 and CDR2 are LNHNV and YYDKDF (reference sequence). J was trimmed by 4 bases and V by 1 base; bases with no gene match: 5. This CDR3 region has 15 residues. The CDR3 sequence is CATSRGTGDSYEQYF. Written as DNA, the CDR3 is TGTGCCACCAGCAGAGGGACAGGGGATTCTTACGAGCAGTACTTC.

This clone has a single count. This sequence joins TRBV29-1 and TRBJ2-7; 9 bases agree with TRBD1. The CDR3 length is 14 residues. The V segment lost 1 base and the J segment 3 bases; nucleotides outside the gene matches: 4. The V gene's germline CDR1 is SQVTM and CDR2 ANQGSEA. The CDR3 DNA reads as TGCAGCGTTGAAGGGACAGGGGCGAACTACGAGCAGTACTTC. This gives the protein CSVEGTGANYEQYF.

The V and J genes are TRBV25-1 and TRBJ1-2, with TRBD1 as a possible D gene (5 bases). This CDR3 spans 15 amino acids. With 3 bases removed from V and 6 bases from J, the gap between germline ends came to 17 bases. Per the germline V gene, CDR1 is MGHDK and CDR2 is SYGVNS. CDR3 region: CASSDKGMGRDGYTF. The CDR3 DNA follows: TGTGCCAGCAGTGATAAGGGGATGGGCCGGGATGGCTACACCTTC.

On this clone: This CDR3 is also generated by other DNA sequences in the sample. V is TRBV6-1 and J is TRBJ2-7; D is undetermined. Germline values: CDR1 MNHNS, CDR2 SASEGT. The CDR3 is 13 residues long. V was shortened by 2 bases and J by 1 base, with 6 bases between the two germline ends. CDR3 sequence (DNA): TGTGCCAGCAGTGAAACTGCTTCCTACGAGCAGTACTTC. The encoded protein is CASSETASYEQYF.